This T cell receptor beta chain was obtained from a study of blood T cell repertoires in COVID-19. Original data processing: Reference gene primer amplification gave nucleated cell count estimates. Sequencing was performed with immunoSEQ multiplex PCR; in TCRdb, only in-frame clones are kept and a portion is missing. The V and J calls and the clone size are those of that table, but D and trimming were determined from the DNA. The sample includes about 80,000 clones, 88% of them seen just once. V was clipped by 4 bases and J by 4 bases, with 13 bases between them. Germline V gives CDR1 MNHEY, CDR2 SMNVEV (reference sequence). The CDR3 length is 14 residues.

Sequencing was carried out using peripheral blood. This sequence joins TRBV27 and TRBJ1-2; a possible D gene is TRBD1 (5 bases). The receptor was derived from a man aged 65 to 79 with acute or convalescent COVID-19. The CDR3 reads CASSYAGQFYGYTF. The CDR3, as DNA: TGTGCCAGCAGTTACGCGGGGCAATTCTATGGCTACACCTTC.